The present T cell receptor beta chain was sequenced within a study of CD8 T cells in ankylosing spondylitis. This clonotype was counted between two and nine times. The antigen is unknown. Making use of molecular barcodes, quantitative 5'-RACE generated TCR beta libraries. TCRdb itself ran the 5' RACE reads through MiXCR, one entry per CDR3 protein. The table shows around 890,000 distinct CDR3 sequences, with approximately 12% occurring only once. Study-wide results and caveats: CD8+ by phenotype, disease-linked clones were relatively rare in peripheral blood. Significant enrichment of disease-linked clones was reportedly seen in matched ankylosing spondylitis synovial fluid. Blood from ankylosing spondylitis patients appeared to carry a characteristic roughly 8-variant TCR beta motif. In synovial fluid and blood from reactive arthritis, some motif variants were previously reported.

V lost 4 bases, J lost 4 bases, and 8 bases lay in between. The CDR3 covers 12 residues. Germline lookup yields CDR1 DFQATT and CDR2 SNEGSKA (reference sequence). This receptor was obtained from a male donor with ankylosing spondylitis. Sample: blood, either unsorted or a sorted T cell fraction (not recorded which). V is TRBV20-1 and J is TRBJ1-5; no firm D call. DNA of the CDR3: TGCAGTGCTAAAAGTCCAAATCAGCCCCAGCATTTT. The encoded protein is CSAKSPNQPQHF.